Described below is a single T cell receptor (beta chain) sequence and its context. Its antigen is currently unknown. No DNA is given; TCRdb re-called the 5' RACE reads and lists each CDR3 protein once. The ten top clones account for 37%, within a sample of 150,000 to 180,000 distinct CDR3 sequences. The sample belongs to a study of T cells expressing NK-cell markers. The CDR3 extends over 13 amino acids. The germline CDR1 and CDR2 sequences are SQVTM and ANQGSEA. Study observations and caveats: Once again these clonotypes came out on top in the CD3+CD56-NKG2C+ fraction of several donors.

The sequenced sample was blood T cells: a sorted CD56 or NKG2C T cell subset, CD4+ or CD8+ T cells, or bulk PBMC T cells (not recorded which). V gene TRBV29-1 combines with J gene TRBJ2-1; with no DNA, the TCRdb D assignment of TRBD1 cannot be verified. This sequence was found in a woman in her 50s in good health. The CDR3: CSVEGRGQDEQFF.